This T cell receptor beta chain was retrieved from a study of long-term antiretroviral therapy in people with HIV. J lost 5 bases, V lost 3 bases, and 2 bases had no gene match. Germline CDR1 SGHNT, CDR2 YYREEE (reference sequence). This CDR3 is built from 15 residues. Running of the v3.0 immunoSEQ assay took place at survey level. Measured with immunoSEQ multiplex PCR; TCRdb has only the in-frame clones, and not every one. Here the sample spans about 24,000 clones, about 91% being singletons. The source material was unsorted PBMCs, sampled 1.8 years before starting antiretroviral therapy. The chain links TRBV5-4 to TRBJ2-5; 15 bases are a match to TRBD2. The receptor's source is a man in his fifties or sixties with HIV. The CDR3 DNA follows: TGTGCCAGCAGCTCTGGGACTAGCGGGAGGGAGACCCAGTACTTC. As protein: CASSSGTSGRETQYF.